This TCR beta chain was identified during a study of liver allograft versus peripheral blood T cells. As for the study in general: Recipients' peripheral blood T cell receptor repertoires were compared with those in transplanted livers. General observations from the study: Reportedly, the T cell receptor repertoires present inside liver allografts differed from those in peripheral blood.

TCRdb reprocessed the reads via MiXCR and lists one record per CDR3 protein. The top ten hold about 3% of the sample, which has around 6,300 distinct CDR3 sequences, 15% to 20% seen once. In its sample, this clonotype is medium-sized (0.01 to 0.1%). Antigen unknown. The TCR was taken from a human patient who had a liver transplant. Some T cells may be transferred from the graft donor.

CDR3 coding DNA: TGTGCCAGCAGTCAGGGTCCCGGGGAGCTGTTTTTT. It codes for CASSQGPGELFF. The gene calls are TRBV6-1 and TRBJ2-2; a possible D gene is TRBD1 (5 bases). The CDR3 spans 12 residues. Between the trimmed V and J ends, which lost 5 bases and 6 bases, there was a span of 7 bases. Germline CDR1 reads MNHNS; CDR2 reads SASEGT.